The entry that follows covers one T cell receptor (beta chain) sequence. The V gene end was trimmed by 10 bases and the J gene end by 4 bases; junction bases not matched to a gene: 8. CDR1 and CDR2 (germline): ENHRY, SYGVKD. The CDR3 has 13 amino acids. The record originates from a study of blood T cell repertoires in COVID-19. Using immunoSEQ multiplex PCR, the repertoire was profiled, and TCRdb retains in-frame clones only, with some absent. The table has 60,000 to 65,000 clones, 72% seen once. The chain is built from TRBV10-3 and TRBJ1-2; 8 bases are shared with TRBD1. The material sequenced was peripheral blood. The TCR sequence derives from a woman aged 70-85 years with COVID-19, enrolled during active disease. CDR3: CASRTGSRYGYTF. Here the CDR3 DNA reads TGTGCCAGCCGGACAGGGTCCCGCTATGGCTACACCTTC.